These 8 T cell receptor beta chains came from one sample sequenced in a study of T cell responses to AZD1222 COVID-19 vaccine. The protocol was immunoSEQ multiplex PCR, while the TCRdb copy is restricted to in-frame clones and leaves out a portion. Seen here are 150,000 to 200,000 clones, 90% to 95% observed once, and the top ten hold around 2%. The sample here was peripheral blood, taken on day 0 of AZD1222 vaccination. The receptor source for this set is an adult in good health.

The chain employs TRBV5-1 and TRBJ2-2; 9 bases are a match to TRBD1. The CDR3 contains 15 residues. CDR1 is SGHRS and CDR2 is YFSETQ in the germline V gene. V lost 0 bases and J lost 6; bases outside the gene matches: 3. CDR3 bases: TGCGCCAGCAGCTTGGAGGGACAGGGCCCCGGGGAGCTGTTTTTT. Translated: CASSLEGQGPGELFF.

This rearrangement joins TRBV6-5 to TRBJ1-1; D is possibly TRBD1 (6 bases). Germline V gives CDR1 MNHEY, CDR2 SVGAGI. Trimming left V 5 bases short and J 7 bases short, with 14 bases between. This CDR3 region has 13 residues. The CDR3 nucleotides read TGTGCCAGCAGTCCGAAGGGGGGCGTTGAAGCTTTCTTT. As protein: CASSPKGGVEAFF.

V usage is TRBV6-5 and J usage is TRBJ2-7; D possibly uses TRBD1 or TRBD2 (5 bases each). CDR1 is MNHEY and CDR2 is SVGAGI in the germline V gene. V was shortened by 2 bases and J by 3 bases, with 14 bases between the two germline ends. The CDR3 contains 15 residues. The CDR3 DNA reads TGTGCCAGCAGTTACCTGGGACCCACAGTCTACGAGCAGTACTTC. As protein: CASSYLGPTVYEQYF.

Only one count was recorded for this clone. The rearrangement links TRBV4-3 to TRBJ1-1; D remains unclear. This CDR3 contains 14 residues. The V gene's germline CDR1 is LGHNA and CDR2 YSLEER. The V and J ends lost 5 bases and 6 bases respectively, with 16 bases between them. CDR3 DNA: TGCGCCAGCAGCGTTGGAGGGTGGAATTCTGAAGCTTTCTTT. As protein: CASSVGGWNSEAFF.

The V call is TRBV28, the J call TRBJ1-2; 8 bases are shared with TRBD1. The V gene's germline CDR1 is MDHEN and CDR2 SYDVKM. The CDR3 loop spans 16 amino acids. Trimming at V came to 6 bases and at J to 4 bases, leaving 13 bases not matched to a gene. CDR3 protein: CASRRQGALRGYGYTF. Here the CDR3 DNA reads TGTGCCAGCAGGCGGCAGGGGGCACTCAGGGGCTATGGCTACACCTTC.

This rearrangement joins TRBV21-1 to TRBJ1-2; the D segment call TRBD1 is taken from the table without a DNA check. TRBV21-1 is an annotated pseudogene. CDR3 length: 16 amino acids. CDR3: CASSKLWTGGCYGYTF. The CDR3 coding sequence is TGTGCCAGCAGCAAATTGTGGACAGGGGGCTGCTATGGCTACACCTTC.

In this sample, this clone turned up once. The chain joins TRBV11-2 to TRBJ1-1, with a tentative D call TRBD1 (6 bases). The germline V gene has CDR1 SGHAT and CDR2 FQNNGV. Between the trimmed V and J ends, which lost 1 base and 10 bases, there was a span of 19 bases. This CDR3 comprises 15 residues. CDR3 in DNA: TGTGCCAGCAGCTTAGGCCCTACAGGGAACAGCGGAGCTTTCTTT. Amino acids: CASSLGPTGNSGAFF. The full variable domain, its missing parts supplied by reference TRBV11-2 and TRBJ1-1, is EAGVAQSPRYKIIEKRQSVAFWCNPISGHATLYWYQQILGQGPKLLIQFQNNGVVDDSQLPKDRFSAERLKGVDSTLKIQPAKLEDSAVYLCASSLGPTGNSGAFFGQGTRLTVV.

The CDR3 protein is CASSLAGYGYTF. The CDR3 DNA reads TGCGCCAGCAGCTTGGCCGGGTATGGCTACACCTTC. The chain couples TRBV5-1 to TRBJ1-2; D is uncertain. Trimming pared 0 bases from V and 5 bases from J, leaving 5 bases between. The germline CDR1 and CDR2 sequences are SGHRS and YFSETQ. The CDR3 consists of 12 residues.